One sample yielded the 14 T cell receptor beta chains listed below, sequenced in a study of regulatory T cells in long-lasting Graves disease. Time point reported: persistent/refractory GD, antithyroid drugs over 5 years with positive TRAb. PBMC-derived RNA was used for the TCR library. According to the study, TCR beta libraries were built with iRepertoire HTBI primers and CDR3-region Arm-PCR. One entry per CDR3 protein results from TCRdb running MiXCR on the multiplex PCR reads. This table has approximately 690,000 distinct CDR3 sequences, approximately 31% appearing once. Sequenced here: peripheral blood mononuclear cells (PBMCs), sampled when the disease was refractory, from a patient treated with antithyroid drugs. The receptors here all came from a female donor with Graves disease.

In its sample, this clonotype was seen a few times. The chain employs TRBV11-2 and TRBJ1-5; D remains unclear. From germline, CDR1 is SGHAT and CDR2 FQNNGV. The CDR3 spans 13 residues. Trimming cost V 5 bases and J 4 bases, with 9 bases left between them. The CDR3 sequence is CASSRSTNQPQHF. The CDR3 DNA follows: TGTGCCAGCAGCCGTTCTACAAATCAGCCCCAGCATTTT. The variable domain in full, completed from reference TRBV11-2 and TRBJ1-5, reads EAGVAQSPRYKIIEKRQSVAFWCNPISGHATLYWYQQILGQGPKLLIQFQNNGVVDDSQLPKDRFSAERLKGVDSTLKIQPAKLEDSAVYLCASSRSTNQPQHFGDGTRLSIL.

V gene TRBV6-5 combines with J gene TRBJ1-2; D call uncertain. The ends were cut back, 0 bases at V and 2 bases at J, with 13 bases in the middle. Germline V CDR1 and CDR2: MNHEY, SVGAGI. The CDR3 length is 16 residues. This CDR3 reads CASSYSSIGNNYGYTF. The CDR3 nucleotides read TGTGCCAGCAGTTACTCGAGTATAGGGAACAACTATGGCTACACCTTC.

This clonotype was seen a handful of times. The chain is built from TRBV7-8 and TRBJ1-6; 7 nucleotides match TRBD1. Trimming at V came to 5 bases and at J to 7 bases, leaving 5 bases not matched to a gene. The CDR3 has 14 residues. Looked up from germline, CDR1 is SGHVS and CDR2 is FQNEAQ. The CDR3 nucleotides are TGTGCCAGCAGCCAGGAGACAGGGAATTCACCCCTCCACTTT. Its translation is CASSQETGNSPLHF. Using reference TRBV7-8 and TRBJ1-6 for the parts outside the CDR3, the full variable domain is GAGVSQSPRYKVAKRGQDVALRCDPISGHVSLFWYQQALGQGPEFLTYFQNEAQLDKSGLPSDRFFAERPEGSVSTLKIQRTQQEDSAVYLCASSQETGNSPLHFGNGTRLTVT.

On this clonotype: A much larger clone lies one base from this, so it may be a read error. The chain carries TRBV2 and TRBJ1-6; D is possibly TRBD1 (5 bases). Germline CDR1 reads SNHLY; CDR2 reads FYNNEI. V gave up 7 bases and J gave up 9 bases, with 16 bases separating them. The CDR3 contains 14 residues. CDR3 nucleotide sequence: TGTGCCAGCACCATGGGACGCGCAATTTCACCCCTCCACTTT. This translates into CASTMGRAISPLHF.

In its sample, this clonotype was seen a few times. The CDR3 is CSVGQPNEKLFF. As DNA, the CDR3 is TGCAGCGTTGGACAGCCTAATGAAAAACTGTTTTTT. This rearrangement joins TRBV29-1 to TRBJ1-4, with D possibly TRBD1 on 5 matching bases. Germline loops: CDR1 SQVTM, CDR2 ANQGSEA. V lost 4 bases, J lost 3 bases, and 6 bases lay in between. The CDR3 has 12 residues.

The CDR3 here is CASTYGDGFGYTF. Here the CDR3 DNA reads TGTGCCAGCACGTACGGGGATGGATTCGGCTACACCTTC. This chain uses TRBV6-1 with TRBJ1-2; D gene uncertain. V was trimmed by 7 bases and J by 8 bases, leaving 17 bases between them. The germline V gene has CDR1 MNHNS and CDR2 SASEGT. The CDR3 has 13 residues.

This chain connects TRBV5-5 to TRBJ2-4, with 7 bases identical to TRBD1. V shed 5 bases, J shed 8 bases, and the junction held 13 bases outside the gene matches. CDR1 and CDR2 from the germline V gene are SGHKS and YYEKEE (reference sequence). The CDR3 spans 15 residues. The CDR3 DNA reads as TGTGCCAGCAGTTACTCCGGGACAGAACGTGACATTCAGTACTTC. It yields the protein CASSYSGTERDIQYF. Full variable domain (rest looked up from reference TRBV5-5 and TRBJ2-4): DAGVTQSPTHLIKTRGQQVTLRCSPISGHKSVSWYQQVLGQGPQFIFQYYEKEERGRGNFPDRFSARQFPNYSSELNVNALLLGDSALYLCASSYSGTERDIQYFGAGTRLSVL.

The sample holds many counts of this clonotype. The chain recombines TRBV12-3 or TRBV12-4 with TRBJ2-2, with a possible D match to TRBD1 (6 bases). Trimming removed 0 bases from V and 5 bases from J, with 13 bases in between. The length of the CDR3 is 16 residues. The DNA of the CDR3 is TGTGCCAGCAGTTTAGCGGGGGCCGGCAAGACCGGGGAGCTGTTTTTT. This translates into CASSLAGAGKTGELFF.

The rearrangement uses TRBV6-5 and TRBJ1-1, with a weak D call TRBD1 (5 bases). In germline, CDR1 is MNHEY, CDR2 SVGAGI. CDR3 size: 13 residues. Trimming cost V 2 bases and J 4 bases, with 8 bases left between them. The chain's CDR3 is CASSYGGTTEAFF. In nucleotides, the CDR3 is TGTGCCAGCAGTTACGGGGGGACCACTGAAGCTTTCTTT.

In DNA form, the CDR3 reads TGCAGCGTTGGGCCGGGCCCGTCCTACGAGCAGTACTTC. Protein product: CSVGPGPSYEQYF. The chain carries TRBV29-1 and TRBJ2-7; D call uncertain. V lost 4 bases and J 1 base, leaving 11 bases between the germline ends. The CDR3 totals 13 residues. Per the germline V gene, CDR1 is SQVTM and CDR2 is ANQGSEA.

This clonotype was counted ten times or more. The chain carries TRBV27 and TRBJ2-7; possible D gene TRBD2, 5 bases. Germline V gene lookup returns CDR1 MNHEY and CDR2 SMNVEV (reference sequence). With 5 bases removed from V and 2 bases from J, the gap between germline ends came to 7 bases. CDR3 length: 12 residues. Here the CDR3 DNA reads TGTGCCAGCAGTCCCGGGGCCTACGAGCAGTACTTC. Protein sequence: CASSPGAYEQYF.

The chain links TRBV15 to TRBJ2-1; 9 bases match TRBD2. V was clipped by 3 bases and J by 9 bases; unmatched bases: 9. Germline CDR1 and CDR2: LNHNV and YYDKDF (reference sequence). The CDR3 is made up of 15 amino acids. The CDR3 bases are TGTGCCACCAGCAGGGATAGCGGAGCGGGGGGTGAGCAGTTCTTC. Its protein is CATSRDSGAGGEQFF.

This clonotype was detected a few times. The chain has TRBV6-2 or TRBV6-3 and TRBJ2-7; 14 nucleotides agree with TRBD2. V lost 4 bases and J lost 2; bases outside the gene matches: 7. Germline V CDR1 and CDR2: MNHEY, SVGEGT. The CDR3 consists of 17 residues. In DNA, the CDR3 is TGTGCCAGCAGTTCCCCTACGGGACTAGCGGGAGCCTACGAGCAGTACTTC. Residues: CASSSPTGLAGAYEQYF.

The genes are TRBV15 and TRBJ1-1; 7 bases line up with TRBD1. The V gene's germline CDR1 is LNHNV and CDR2 YYDKDF (reference sequence). Trimming at V came to 3 bases and at J to 1 base, leaving 5 bases not matched to a gene. The CDR3 length is 15 residues. CDR3 in DNA: TGTGCCACCAGCAGGGAAGACAGGGCGAACACTGAAGCTTTCTTT. It translates to CATSREDRANTEAFF.